This TCR beta chain was observed in a study of siplizumab effects on memory and regulatory T cells. Libraries were prepared by immunoSEQ multiplex PCR; TCRdb keeps only in-frame clonotypes and omits some of them. The data show 75,000 to 100,000 clones, about 95% seen once. Note on this clone: The target antigen is unknown.

Study-wide results and limits: Among sequences traceable to unstimulated CD4+ memory cells, alloreactive ones were significantly reduced by siplizumab. Naive T cells apparently outstripped memory cells in diversity and seemed major alloresponse contributors. Sequences below about 10^-5 frequency were poorly captured, limiting mapping of alloreactive clones.

This CDR3 has 13 residues. Germline lookup yields CDR1 SGHDN and CDR2 FVKESK. The V gene lost 6 bases and the J gene lost 6 bases, with 14 bases spanning the gap. The sequenced material came from non-Treg CD4+ T cells sorted from blood. V gene TRBV14 combines with J gene TRBJ2-5; a weak D match, TRBD2 (7 bases). This TCR was sampled from a human donor in good health. DNA of the CDR3: TGTGCCAGCAGTCAACAGGGAGGGCAGACCCAGTACTTC. Translation gives CASSQQGGQTQYF.